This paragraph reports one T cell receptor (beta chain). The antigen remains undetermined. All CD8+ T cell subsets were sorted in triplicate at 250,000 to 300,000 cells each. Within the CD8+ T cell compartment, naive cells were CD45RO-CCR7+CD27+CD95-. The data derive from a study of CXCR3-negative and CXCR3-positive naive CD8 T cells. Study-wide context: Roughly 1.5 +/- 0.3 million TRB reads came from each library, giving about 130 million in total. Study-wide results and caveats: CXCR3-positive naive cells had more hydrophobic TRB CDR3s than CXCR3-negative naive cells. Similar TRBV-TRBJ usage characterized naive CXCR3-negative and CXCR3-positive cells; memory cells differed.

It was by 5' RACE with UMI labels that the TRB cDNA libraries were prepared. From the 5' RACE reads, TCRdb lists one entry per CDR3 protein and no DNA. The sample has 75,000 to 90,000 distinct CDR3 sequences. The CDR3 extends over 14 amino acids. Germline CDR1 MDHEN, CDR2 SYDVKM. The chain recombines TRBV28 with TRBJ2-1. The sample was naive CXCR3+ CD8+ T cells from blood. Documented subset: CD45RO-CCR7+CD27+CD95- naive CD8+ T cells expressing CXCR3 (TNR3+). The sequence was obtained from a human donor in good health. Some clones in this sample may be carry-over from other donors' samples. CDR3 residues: CASSERSSYNEQFF.